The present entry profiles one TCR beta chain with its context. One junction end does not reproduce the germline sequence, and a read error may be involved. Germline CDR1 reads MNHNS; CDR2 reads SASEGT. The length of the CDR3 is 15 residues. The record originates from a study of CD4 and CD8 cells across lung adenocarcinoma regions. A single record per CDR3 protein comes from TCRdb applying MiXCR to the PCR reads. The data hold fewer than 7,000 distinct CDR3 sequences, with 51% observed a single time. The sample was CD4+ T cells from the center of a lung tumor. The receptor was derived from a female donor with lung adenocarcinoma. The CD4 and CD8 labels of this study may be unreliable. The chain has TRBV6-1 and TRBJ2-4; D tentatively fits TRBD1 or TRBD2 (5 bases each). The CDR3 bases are TGTGCCAGCTCTTCGGGGCTCGGAGCCACAAACACGCAGTATTTC. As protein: CASSSGLGATNTQYF.